This passage covers 12 T cell receptor beta chains from one sample sequenced in a study of prognosis after radiotherapy for stage I lung cancer. Starting from genomic DNA, TCR beta CDR3 was amplified through two-round multiplex PCR. For every TRBV and TRBJ gene, a specific primer was used in first-round PCR. TCRdb processed the multiplex PCR reads anew with MiXCR; each CDR3 protein has one entry. The sample has fewer than 25,000 distinct CDR3 sequences; 35% to 50% are singletons. Sequencing used PBMCs, obtained before or after stereotactic body radiation therapy (not recorded which). The receptors were sampled from a donor aged 50 or older with non-small cell lung cancer.

The J gene is TRBJ1-3, the V gene TRBV7-8; the D gene is possibly TRBD1 (5 bases). The CDR3 sequence is 16 residues long. V was trimmed by 5 bases and J by 4 bases, leaving 18 bases between them. The germline gives CDR1 SGHVS, CDR2 FQNEAQ. CDR3 DNA sequence: TGTGCCAGCAGCCCCTCCTGGGGCGCGGGCGGAAACACCATATATTTT. This sequence encodes CASSPSWGAGGNTIYF.

The sample holds many counts of this clonotype. This may arise from a read error, as a much more abundant clone is one base away. V and J are TRBV11-2 and TRBJ2-7, with 7 positions matching TRBD1. The CDR3 is 13 residues long. Per the germline V gene, CDR1 is SGHAT and CDR2 is FQNNGV. CDR3 nucleotide sequence: TGTGCCAGCAGCGACCAGGGGGTCTACGGGCAGTACTTC. It codes for CASSDQGVYGQYF. Together with reference TRBV11-2 and TRBJ2-7, the CDR3 gives the full variable domain: EAGVAQSPRYKIIEKRQSVAFWCNPISGHATLYWYQQILGQGPKLLIQFQNNGVVDDSQLPKDRFSAERLKGVDSTLKIQPAKLEDSAVYLCASSDQGVYGQYFGPGTRLTVT.

This clonotype occurred once. The chain recombines TRBV27 with TRBJ2-1, with D perhaps TRBD2 (6 bases). This CDR3 has 14 residues. Trimming stripped 6 bases from V and 5 bases from J, with 14 bases between. CDR1 and CDR2 (germline): MNHEY, SMNVEV (reference sequence). This CDR3 reads CASRSWTIDNEQFF. The CDR3 DNA follows: TGTGCCAGCAGATCCTGGACTATCGACAATGAGCAGTTCTTC.

This clonotype was seen many times. The genes are TRBV4-1 and TRBJ1-2; possible D gene TRBD1, 5 bases. Germline CDR1 reads MGHRA; CDR2 reads YSYEKL. This CDR3 has 13 amino acids. V lost 1 base to trimming and J lost 7 bases, with 10 bases between them. The CDR3 spells CASSQGGGIGYTF. The CDR3 DNA reads TGCGCCAGCAGCCAAGGGGGGGGGATTGGCTACACCTTC.

This clonotype was counted at least ten times. The V and J genes are TRBV11-2 and TRBJ1-1; D call uncertain. Germline assignment: CDR1 SGHAT and CDR2 FQNNGV. Trimming removed 5 bases from V and 8 bases from J, with 9 bases in between. CDR3 length: 11 amino acids. The DNA of the CDR3 is TGTGCCAGCAGCCCCCGGAGGGAAGCTTTCTTT. Its protein product is CASSPRREAFF.

The chain couples TRBV6-9 to TRBJ1-6, with D uncertain. Germline V CDR1 and CDR2: MNHGY, SVAAGI. Trimming took 2 bases from V and 6 from J, leaving 14 bases between them. CDR3 length equals 16 residues. The DNA for the CDR3 is TGTGCCAGCAGTTATAAGCAGCCTGCAATTAATTCACCCCTCCACTTT. It encodes CASSYKQPAINSPLHF.

This clonotype occurred many times. The chain joins TRBV19 to TRBJ2-3; D possibly corresponds to TRBD2 (6 bases). The V and J ends lost 3 bases and 4 bases respectively, with 14 bases between them. This CDR3 is built from 15 residues. From germline, CDR1 is LNHDA and CDR2 SQIVND (reference sequence). DNA of the CDR3: TGTGCCAGTAGTATCAGAGCCGGGAGTGCAGATACGCAGTATTTT. Protein sequence: CASSIRAGSADTQYF.

This chain connects TRBV6-2 or TRBV6-3 to TRBJ1-1, with D possibly matching TRBD1 (6 bases). The CDR3 runs to 15 residues. CDR1 and CDR2 (germline): MNHEY, SVGEGT. The ends were cut back, 4 bases at V and 4 bases at J, with 16 bases in the middle. The CDR3 sequence: CASSSPTGGLTEAFF. CDR3 nucleotide sequence: TGTGCCAGCAGTTCCCCGACCGGGGGGCTCACTGAAGCTTTCTTT.

This clonotype was detected many times. The chain is built from TRBV25-1 and TRBJ2-1; D unclear. This CDR3 comprises 14 residues. The V gene lost 7 bases and the J gene lost 0 bases, with 10 bases spanning the gap. Germline CDR1 reads MGHDK; CDR2 reads SYGVNS. This CDR3 is CASTHSSSYNEQFF. Written as DNA, the CDR3 is TGTGCCAGCACCCACAGTAGCTCCTACAATGAGCAGTTCTTC. Full variable domain (remainder filled in from reference TRBV25-1 and TRBJ2-1): EADIYQTPRYLVIGTGKKITLECSQTMGHDKMYWYQQDPGMELHLIHYSYGVNSTEKGDLSSESTVSRIRTEHFPLTLESARPSHTSQYLCASTHSSSYNEQFFGPGTRLTVL.

In regard to this clonotype: This clone may be a read error of a much larger clone one base away. This chain joins TRBV18 and TRBJ1-2; D is unresolved. There are 15 residues in the CDR3. Trimming removed 2 bases at V and 9 bases at J, with 19 bases between. Germline lookup yields CDR1 KGHSH and CDR2 LQKENI. The CDR3 loop reads CASSPEGPAGDCYTF. In DNA, the CDR3 is TGTGCCAGCTCACCAGAAGGACCCGCGGGCGATTGCTACACCTTC.

The chain carries TRBV6-2 or TRBV6-3 and TRBJ2-7; the match to TRBD2 covers 15 bases. CDR1 and CDR2 (germline): MNHEY, SVGEGT. V shed 9 bases and J 0 bases; nucleotides not matched to a gene: 15. The CDR3 runs 19 residues. CDR3 sequence: CARSPRTSGRAPSSYEQYF. The CDR3 bases are TGTGCCAGAAGTCCCAGGACTAGCGGGAGGGCCCCAAGCTCCTACGAGCAGTACTTC.

CDR3: CASNTIRSSGLYNEQFF. CDR3 DNA sequence: TGTGCCAGCAACACTATCAGGTCCTCGGGTCTCTACAATGAGCAGTTCTTC. The genes are TRBV6-2 or TRBV6-3 and TRBJ2-1; no clear D gene. This CDR3 is 17 amino acids long. V was pared by 7 bases and J by 3 bases, with 22 bases between. In germline, CDR1 is MNHEY, CDR2 SVGEGT.